The 5 T cell receptor beta chains in this list originate from one sample, sequenced in a study of cytomegalovirus exposure and HLA in healthy donors. The assay was immunoSEQ multiplex PCR, and TCRdb's table has in-frame clones only and misses some. The data show roughly 260,000 clones, nearly 90% seen once. Sequenced material: PBMCs. The receptors come from a woman under 30 in good health and CMV-seronegative.

CDR3 DNA sequence: TGTGCCAGTAGTATTTCGACAACCTCCTATAATTCACCCCTCCACTTT. Its protein product is CASSISTTSYNSPLHF. The gene calls are TRBV19 and TRBJ1-6; D gene unclear. Germline assignment: CDR1 LNHDA and CDR2 SQIVND (reference sequence). This CDR3 comprises 16 residues. Between the trimmed V and J ends, which lost 3 bases and 0 bases, there was a span of 9 bases. The complete variable domain, with remaining parts taken from reference TRBV19 and TRBJ1-6, reads DGGITQSPKYLFRKEGQNVTLSCEQNLNHDAMYWYRQDPGQGLRLIYYSQIVNDFQKGDIAEGYSVSREKKESFPLTVTSAQKNPTAFYLCASSISTTSYNSPLHFGNGTRLTVT.

The V call is TRBV23-1, the J call TRBJ2-4, with 9 bases aligning to TRBD1. TRBV23-1 is reported as an ORF; its role is uncertain. CDR3 length: 17 residues. The ends lost 4 bases at V and 0 bases at J; junction bases unmatched: 7. DNA for the CDR3: TGCGCCAGCAGTCCCGACAGGGGGAGCCTAGCCAAAAACATTCAGTACTTC. It specifies CASSPDRGSLAKNIQYF.

V is TRBV7-6 and J is TRBJ2-3, with 9 bases that match TRBD2. With 2 bases clipped from V and 3 bases from J, the junction kept 12 bases outside the gene matches. Germline CDR1 and CDR2: SGHVS and FNYEAQ. The length of the CDR3 is 18 residues. CDR3 in DNA: TGTGCCAGCAGCTTACTTGGTAGCGGGGGTGACACTACAGATACGCAGTATTTT. Its translation is CASSLLGSGGDTTDTQYF. The full variable domain, completed using reference TRBV7-6 and TRBJ2-3, is GAGVSQSPRYKVTKRGQDVALRCDPISGHVSLYWYRQALGQGPEFLTYFNYEAQQDKSGLPNDRFSAERPEGSISTLTIQRTEQRDSAMYRCASSLLGSGGDTTDTQYFGPGTRLTVL.

This chain links TRBV7-9 with TRBJ1-1; 8 bases align to TRBD1. Trimming at V came to 4 bases and at J to 6 bases, leaving 4 bases not matched to a gene. CDR1 and CDR2 (germline): SEHNR, FQNEAQ (reference sequence). The CDR3 consists of 13 residues. The CDR3 DNA is TGTGCCAGCAGCTGGACAGGGACTCCTGAAGCTTTCTTT. This sequence encodes CASSWTGTPEAFF. Drawing the rest from reference TRBV7-9 and TRBJ1-1, the complete variable domain is DTGVSQNPRHKITKRGQNVTFRCDPISEHNRLYWYRQTLGQGPEFLTYFQNEAQLEKSRLLSDRFSAERPKGSFSTLEIQRTEQGDSAMYLCASSWTGTPEAFFGQGTRLTVV.

The chain combines TRBV7-9 with TRBJ2-1; a weak D match, TRBD2 (6 bases). This CDR3 is built from 16 residues. Trimming removed 1 base from V and 2 bases from J, with 12 bases in between. Germline V lookup: CDR1 SEHNR, CDR2 FQNEAQ (reference sequence). This chain's CDR3 is CASSLGGRGAYNEQFF. CDR3 DNA sequence: TGTGCCAGCAGCTTAGGTGGGCGGGGTGCCTACAATGAGCAGTTCTTC.